This record concerns one TCR beta chain sequence. This receptor's antigen is unknown. Reading the germline V gene gives CDR1 SGHNT and CDR2 YENEEA. From cysteine to phenylalanine, the CDR3 is 15 amino acids long. No nucleotide data were recorded. The instrument was an Illumina HiSeq 2000. The TCR beta cDNA libraries were made using 5'RACE template switching, a step that added both a universal primer site and unique molecular identifiers. cDNA synthesis was primed from the TCR beta constant segment and was followed by two successive PCR amplification steps. The study's own analysis went as follows. MIGEC was used to demultiplex reads and group the reads by UMI, and MiTCR was used to assemble and quantify clonotypes. To remove erroneous sequences, TCR cDNA sequences were retained only when supported by two or more reads. The tcR package was used for downstream repertoire analysis, and clonotypes were matched across fractions by CDR3 nucleotide sequence plus V segment. VDJmatch was used to annotate antigen specificity against VDJdb, with one amino acid substitution in CDR3 permitted. Following TCRdb reprocessing, every CDR3 protein sequence forms one entry, and DNA is not provided. The V and J calls come from TCRdb's annotation, not from the publication. The table for this sample records 250,000 to 300,000 distinct CDR3 sequences. The ten largest account for 4.2% of the sample.

The data were taken from a study of T cells expressing NK-cell markers (dated by TCRdb to 2018 to 2021). For the wider study: Fewer than ten donors provided sorted CD3+CD56+NKG2C+, CD3+CD56+NKG2C- and CD3+CD56-NKG2C+ T-cell subsets, whose TCR beta-chain repertoires were profiled. Among the eight sequenced donors, only one was HCMV-seronegative, while the other seven were HCMV-seropositive. The study sequenced eight donors, all healthy volunteers chosen at random: three men and five women. Illumina HiSeq 2000/2500, MiSeq or NextSeq was used to sequence libraries as 2 x 150 bp reads. What the study reported, not specific to this receptor: In a handful of donors, the dominant CD3+CD56+NKG2C+ clonotypes ranked among the top 10 CD8+ clonotypes, making up about 1.0-7.5% of CD8+ T cells. Those dominant clonotypes were again the most abundant among CD3+CD56-NKG2C+ cells in a few donors, at roughly 25-60.1%. Whether the expanded NKG2C-expressing T cell clones were specific for HCMV antigens was left unclear.

A commercial ELISA kit detecting HCMV-specific IgG in serum was used to determine HCMV serostatus. Ficoll density gradient centrifugation was used to isolate peripheral blood mononuclear cells from blood. The rearranged segments are TRBV11-3 and TRBJ2-1; without DNA, the TCRdb call of TRBD1 cannot be checked. The sequenced material came from blood T cells: a sorted CD56 or NKG2C T cell subset, CD4+ or CD8+ T cells, or bulk PBMC T cells (not recorded which). The receptor was derived from a woman aged 18-69 years in good health. For the CDR3, the sequence is CASSHRDRGGNEQFF.